The text below deals with one T cell receptor beta chain. The data were taken from a study of T cell changes during pregnancy in multiple sclerosis. TCRdb keeps only in-frame clones here, not all; method: immunoSEQ multiplex PCR. Of fewer than 85,000 clones detected, around 90% appear once; the ten largest clones hold 1.5% to 2%. This CDR3 contains 19 residues. Germline CDR1 reads SGHAT; CDR2 reads FQDESV (reference sequence). Unmatched junction bases numbered 14, after V lost 5 bases and J lost 0 bases. V gene TRBV11-1 combines with J gene TRBJ2-1, with TRBD1 matching 9 bases. This receptor was taken from a female donor in good health, enrolled as a control in a pregnancy study. Material: peripheral blood, obtained in the first trimester of pregnancy. This CDR3 is CASSPSGTGIESSYNEQFF. In DNA, the CDR3 is TGTGCCAGCAGCCCTTCCGGGACAGGGATCGAAAGCTCCTACAATGAGCAGTTCTTC.